Each of the 4 T cell receptor beta chains below was sequenced from the same sample in a study of shared clonotypes between healthy human individuals. Sequencing used immunoSEQ multiplex PCR; TCRdb keeps in-frame clones, though not all of them. The sample lists fewer than 400,000 clones; approximately 74% were seen once. The material sequenced was memory CD4+ T cells sorted from blood. The subset here: CD45RA-negative fraction. These receptors were collected from a man in his thirties or forties in good health.

This clone was counted only a few times. V and J are TRBV29-1 and TRBJ1-1, with a possible D match to TRBD1 (5 bases). Trimming shortened V by 3 bases and J by 1 base, and 12 bases separated the two germline ends. The CDR3 runs to 14 residues. Germline-derived CDR1 and CDR2 are SQVTM and ANQGSEA. The CDR3 coding sequence is TGCAGCGTTGACATGGGACGGTGGAACACTGAAGCTTTCTTT. Amino acids: CSVDMGRWNTEAFF.

This chain connects TRBV6-6 to TRBJ2-1; D gene unclear. The CDR3 totals 14 residues. Trimming removed 6 bases at V and 13 bases at J, with 22 bases between. Germline V lookup: CDR1 MNHNY, CDR2 SVGAGI (reference sequence). CDR3 sequence (DNA): TGTGCCAGCAGGAGGCCTTCGGCAAGGGTCGGACAGTTCTTC. It specifies CASRRPSARVGQFF.

This clone was counted a single time. The chain uses TRBV18 and TRBJ1-2; possible D gene TRBD1, 5 bases. This CDR3 has 14 amino acids. Germline values: CDR1 KGHSH, CDR2 LQKENI. Between the trimmed V and J ends, which lost 3 bases and 4 bases, there was a span of 12 bases. In DNA form, the CDR3 reads TGTGCCAGCTCACCTAGTGGGACCGGCTATGGCTACACCTTC. Amino acids: CASSPSGTGYGYTF.

This clone showed up just once. The J gene is TRBJ2-5, the V gene TRBV7-2, with 7 bases lining up with TRBD1. CDR1 and CDR2 (germline): SGHTA, FQGNSA. The CDR3 contains 13 residues. V lost 5 bases and J lost 4; bases outside the gene matches: 4. The CDR3 spells CASSRNRGETQYF. The CDR3 DNA sequence: TGTGCCAGCAGCCGCAACAGGGGAGAGACCCAGTACTTC.